This TCR beta chain was observed in a study of OX40 agonist ivuxolimab in advanced cancers. The CDR3 runs 15 residues. The junction had 7 bases not matched to a gene; V was cut back by 5 bases and J by 4 bases. CDR1 and CDR2 from the germline V gene are KGHSH and LQKENI. TCRdb's table, derived via immunoSEQ multiplex PCR, lists solely in-frame clones and lacks some. Among about 43,000 clones, around 85% were seen once, and the ten largest hold 30% to 35%. V usage is TRBV18 and J usage is TRBJ2-1; 8 nucleotides line up with TRBD1. This TCR was recovered from an adult with an advanced solid tumor such as melanoma, head and neck, liver or kidney cancer. This specimen consisted of CD4+ or CD8+ T cells sorted from blood, obtained in a trial of the OX40 agonist ivuxolimab. CDR3 protein: CASSEGQGGYNEQFF. The CDR3 DNA reads as TGTGCCAGCTCAGAAGGACAGGGAGGATACAATGAGCAGTTCTTC. Drawing the rest from reference TRBV18 and TRBJ2-1, the complete variable domain is NAGVMQNPRHLVRRRGQEARLRCSPMKGHSHVYWYRQLPEEGLKFMVYLQKENIIDESGMPKERFSAEFPKEGPSILRIQQVVRGDSAAYFCASSEGQGGYNEQFFGPGTRLTVL.